Each of the 22 T cell receptor beta chains below was sequenced from the same sample in a study of OX40 agonist ivuxolimab in advanced cancers. Libraries were constructed by the immunoSEQ multiplex PCR assay. Here the immuneACCESS table is served through TCRdb, limited to in-frame sequences with V and J called. Missing clones are a known gap in these copies; in checked studies unresolved V genes cover under half, and the rest lacks a known reason. Across this sample there are 90,000 to 100,000 clones, with around 85% seen only once. The ten largest account for roughly 3.8% of the sample. The specimen was CD4+ or CD8+ T cells sorted from blood, collected in a trial of the OX40 agonist ivuxolimab. The receptor set was obtained from an adult with an advanced solid tumor such as melanoma, head and neck, liver or kidney cancer.

The V call is TRBV5-1, the J call TRBJ2-2, with D unresolved. Germline assignment: CDR1 SGHRS and CDR2 YFSETQ. The CDR3 runs 13 residues. V was pared by 0 bases and J by 10 bases, with 10 bases between. The CDR3 is CASSLASDPELFF. CDR3 DNA sequence: TGCGCCAGCAGCTTGGCCTCGGATCCGGAGCTGTTTTTT.

This clone was found a few times. The rearrangement links TRBV6-5 to TRBJ2-7; a weak D match, TRBD1 (6 bases). CDR3 length: 15 residues. CDR1 is MNHEY and CDR2 is SVGAGI in the germline V gene. The V and J ends lost 8 bases and 3 bases respectively, with 20 bases between them. CDR3 in DNA: TGTGCCAGCTCACGACAGGTCGGGGTTTACTACGAGCAGTACTTC. This gives the protein CASSRQVGVYYEQYF.

The chain uses TRBV18 and TRBJ1-1, with 7 positions matching TRBD1. Germline V gives CDR1 KGHSH, CDR2 LQKENI. This CDR3 comprises 13 residues. V was pared by 3 bases and J by 9 bases, with 7 bases of the junction left unmatched. The CDR3 sequence is CASSPAEGQQAFF. Here the CDR3 DNA reads TGTGCCAGCTCACCGGCTGAGGGACAGCAAGCTTTCTTT.

The gene calls are TRBV28 and TRBJ2-3; D is uncertain. The CDR3 extends over 11 amino acids. Germline V lookup: CDR1 MDHEN, CDR2 SYDVKM. Trimming took off 3 bases at V and 9 bases at J, with 7 bases between the two ends. CDR3 protein: CASSLMGTQYF. For the CDR3, the DNA is TGTGCCAGCAGTTTGATGGGGACGCAGTATTTT.

This chain uses TRBV11-2 with TRBJ2-7, with D maybe TRBD2 (5 bases). Germline loops: CDR1 SGHAT, CDR2 FQNNGV. CDR3 length: 14 residues. Trimming cost V 1 base and J 1 base, with 8 bases left between them. CDR3: CASSLGTLSYEQYF. The CDR3 DNA sequence: TGTGCCAGCAGCTTAGGGACTCTTTCCTACGAGCAGTACTTC.

Turning to this clone: The same CDR3 arises from other DNA sequences in this sample as well. The chain carries TRBV5-4 and TRBJ2-5; D possibly corresponds to TRBD1 (6 bases). V was trimmed by 2 bases and J by 5 bases, leaving 10 bases between them. This CDR3 contains 13 residues. The germline V gene encodes CDR1 SGHNT and CDR2 YYREEE (reference sequence). CDR3 bases: TGTGCCAGCAGCTTAGGACAGCAGGAGACCCAGTACTTC. Translation gives CASSLGQQETQYF. The variable domain in full, with the rest retrieved from reference TRBV5-4 and TRBJ2-5, is ETGVTQSPTHLIKTRGQQVTLRCSSQSGHNTVSWYQQALGQGPQFIFQYYREEENGRGNFPPRFSGLQFPNYSSELNVNALELDDSALYLCASSLGQQETQYFGPGTRLLVL.

The count of this clone is one. The V gene is TRBV7-8, the J gene TRBJ2-1, with D perhaps matching TRBD2 (5 bases). The CDR3 extends over 15 amino acids. Per the germline V gene, CDR1 is SGHVS and CDR2 is FQNEAQ. Trimming removed 2 bases from V and 5 bases from J, with 13 bases in between. As DNA, the CDR3 is TGTGCCAGCAGCTTACGGGAATCCGCCCACAATGAGCAGTTCTTC. The encoded protein is CASSLRESAHNEQFF.

This chain joins TRBV5-8 and TRBJ1-4; D perhaps matches TRBD1 (5 bases). CDR1 is SGHTS, CDR2 YDEGEE, per germline. The CDR3 spans 15 residues. V lost 4 bases, J lost 4 bases, and 14 bases lay in between. CDR3 in amino acids: CASSGLQGYNEKLFF. The DNA for the CDR3 is TGTGCCAGCAGCGGACTCCAGGGTTATAATGAAAAACTGTTTTTT.

The rearrangement links TRBV5-8 to TRBJ2-1; TRBD2 matches 14 bases. With 0 bases clipped from V and 5 bases from J, the junction kept 4 bases outside the gene matches. Germline values: CDR1 SGHTS, CDR2 YDEGEE. This CDR3 comprises 17 residues. CDR3 protein: CASSLEGLAGVDNEQFF. CDR3 nucleotide sequence: TGTGCCAGCAGCTTGGAGGGACTAGCGGGAGTTGACAATGAGCAGTTCTTC.

This chain uses TRBV6-9 with TRBJ1-5; D not resolved. CDR1 is MNHGY and CDR2 is SVAAGI in the germline V gene. The CDR3 runs 12 residues. V lost 8 bases to trimming and J lost 3 bases, with 8 bases between them. CDR3 in DNA: TGTGCCAGCCACAGTACCAATCAGCCCCAGCATTTT. Amino acid sequence: CASHSTNQPQHF.

This chain uses TRBV4-3 with TRBJ1-2, with D unclear. Deletions cut 1 base from V and 2 bases from J, with 5 bases between. The germline gives CDR1 LGHNA, CDR2 YSLEER. The CDR3 runs to 13 residues. CDR3 DNA: TGCGCCAGCAGCCAAGCGAGGAACTATGGCTACACCTTC. Its protein product is CASSQARNYGYTF.

The chain employs TRBV28 and TRBJ2-7; D possibly corresponds to TRBD1 (5 bases). The CDR3 sequence is 12 residues long. V gave up 5 bases and J gave up 3 bases, with 8 bases separating them. Germline V gene data show CDR1 as MDHEN and CDR2 as SYDVKM. In nucleotides, the CDR3 is TGTGCCAGCAGTCCAGGGTTCTACGAGCAGTACTTC. Protein: CASSPGFYEQYF.

The V gene is TRBV11-2, the J gene TRBJ2-3, with D perhaps being TRBD1 or TRBD2 (5 bases each). The germline CDR1 and CDR2 sequences are SGHAT and FQNNGV. The CDR3 covers 14 residues. Deletions cut 1 base from V and 0 bases from J, with 5 bases between. CDR3 in DNA: TGTGCCAGCAGCTTAGGGGGGAGCACAGATACGCAGTATTTT. Translating it yields CASSLGGSTDTQYF.

The chain is built from TRBV27 and TRBJ2-5; 7 bases line up with TRBD1. The DNA end is a closer match to TRBJ2-7, so the J assignment may be wrong. The germline V gene has CDR1 MNHEY and CDR2 SMNVEV (reference sequence). The CDR3 totals 12 residues. CDR3 bases: TGTGCCAGCAGGTCAGGGGGATTCGAGCAGTACTTC. The encoded protein is CASRSGGFEQYF.

This clone was seen only once. The chain's CDR3 is CASSPPSSYNEQFF. CDR3 sequence (DNA): TGTGCCAGCTCACCCCCCAGCTCCTACAATGAGCAGTTCTTC. V and J are TRBV18 and TRBJ2-1, with D uncertain. V lost 3 bases and J 0 bases, leaving 6 bases between the germline ends. Germline assignment: CDR1 KGHSH and CDR2 LQKENI. The CDR3 runs 14 residues. Full variable domain (rest looked up from reference TRBV18 and TRBJ2-1): NAGVMQNPRHLVRRRGQEARLRCSPMKGHSHVYWYRQLPEEGLKFMVYLQKENIIDESGMPKERFSAEFPKEGPSILRIQQVVRGDSAAYFCASSPPSSYNEQFFGPGTRLTVL.

The chain has TRBV10-3 and TRBJ2-1; 10 bases are a match to TRBD2. Germline V gene lookup returns CDR1 ENHRY and CDR2 SYGVKD. The ends lost 8 bases at V and 3 bases at J; junction bases unmatched: 4. The CDR3 runs 14 residues. CDR3 sequence: CAIGGTSDYNEQFF. In DNA form, the CDR3 reads TGTGCCATCGGAGGGACTAGCGACTACAATGAGCAGTTCTTC.

The chain combines TRBV6-1 with TRBJ2-5; no reliable D call. V lost 6 bases, J lost 3 bases, and 11 bases lay in between. The CDR3 sequence is 13 residues long. The germline V gene has CDR1 MNHNS and CDR2 SASEGT. The CDR3 loop reads CASSVEEKETQYF. For the CDR3, the DNA is TGTGCCAGCAGCGTCGAAGAAAAAGAGACCCAGTACTTC.

V and J are TRBV13 and TRBJ2-3, with 12 bases aligning to TRBD2. Looked up from germline, CDR1 is PRHDT and CDR2 is FYEKMQ (reference sequence). V lost 7 bases to trimming and J lost 5 bases; unmatched junction nucleotides: 13. The CDR3 is 17 residues long. CDR3: CASNQRLAGVHRDTQYF. CDR3 nucleotides: TGTGCCAGCAATCAAAGACTAGCGGGAGTACACCGAGATACGCAGTATTTT. The entire variable domain, with the rest obtained from reference TRBV13 and TRBJ2-3, is as follows: AAGVIQSPRHLIKEKRETATLKCYPIPRHDTVYWYQQGPGQDPQFLISFYEKMQSDKGSIPDRFSAQQFSDYHSELNMSSLELGDSALYFCASNQRLAGVHRDTQYFGPGTRLTVL.

V and J are TRBV28 and TRBJ2-2; D may match TRBD1 or TRBD2 (6 bases each). The CDR3 consists of 14 residues. The germline V gene encodes CDR1 MDHEN and CDR2 SYDVKM. V was pared by 6 bases and J by 0 bases, with 8 bases between. The CDR3 reads CASRRGANTGELFF. In DNA form, the CDR3 reads TGTGCCAGCAGAAGGGGGGCGAACACCGGGGAGCTGTTTTTT.

CDR3 nucleotide sequence: TGTGCCAGCAGCACAACGGGACCCCACGATCGGGGGCAGTTCTTC. It yields the protein CASSTTGPHDRGQFF. This chain connects TRBV5-5 to TRBJ2-1; D tentatively reads TRBD1 or TRBD2 (5 bases each). CDR3 length: 15 amino acids. Per germline, CDR1 SGHKS and CDR2 YYEKEE (reference sequence). Trimming shortened V by 4 bases and J by 12 bases, and 23 bases separated the two germline ends.

The V gene is TRBV28, the J gene TRBJ2-7; D perhaps matches TRBD1 (5 bases). V was cut by 6 bases and J by 3 bases, with 21 bases left in between. Per germline, CDR1 MDHEN and CDR2 SYDVKM. This CDR3 comprises 16 residues. CDR3 sequence reads: CASSYTGTLGNYEQYF. DNA of the CDR3: TGTGCCAGCAGCTATACAGGAACCCTAGGGAACTACGAGCAGTACTTC.

This chain connects TRBV6-1 to TRBJ2-3, with no clear D. This CDR3 comprises 13 residues. CDR1 MNHNS and CDR2 SASEGT come from the germline V gene. Trimming took 3 bases from V and 6 from J, leaving 10 bases between them. In nucleotides, the CDR3 is TGTGCCAGCAGTGATGGATACTCGGATACGCAGTATTTT. Its translation: CASSDGYSDTQYF.